This TCR beta chain was captured in a study of a mutant IDH1 vaccine in newly diagnosed glioma. Across the study: Eight vaccine injections were given to patients in weeks 1, 3, 5, 7, 11, 15, 19 and 23. Of the patients given treatment, approximately 60% were male and approximately 38% were female, and a mean age of roughly 40 years was recorded. Patients previously underwent radiotherapy, temozolomide, or both, and most underwent both.

On this clone itself: Its target is not known.

Stated time point: week 23, last vaccination. In every dose of vaccine, 300 ug of mutant IDH1 20-mer peptide was given alongside topical imiquimod. CDR1 and CDR2 from the germline V gene are LNHDA and SQIVND (reference sequence). CDR3 length: 16 residues. After removal of 7 bases from V and 3 bases from J, the junction contained 10 bases not matched to a gene. Libraries were prepared by immunoSEQ multiplex PCR; TCRdb keeps only in-frame clonotypes and omits some of them. The sample lists roughly 43,000 clones, about 76% occurring once. The material sequenced was PBMCs, taken from a glioma patient whose treatment included an IDH1 peptide vaccine. The clonotype originates from a man aged 50 to 59 with glioma. This chain uses TRBV19 with TRBJ1-5, with 9 bases matching TRBD1. The CDR3 loop reads CASTRTGGEPNQPQHF. CDR3 in DNA: TGTGCCAGTACCCGAACAGGGGGCGAACCCAATCAGCCCCAGCATTTT. Drawing the rest from reference TRBV19 and TRBJ1-5, the complete variable domain is DGGITQSPKYLFRKEGQNVTLSCEQNLNHDAMYWYRQDPGQGLRLIYYSQIVNDFQKGDIAEGYSVSREKKESFPLTVTSAQKNPTAFYLCASTRTGGEPNQPQHFGDGTRLSIL.